This note documents a single T cell receptor beta chain sequence. In its sample, this clone was seen once. Its antigen target is currently unknown. No base quality information exists; no much larger clone differs at one position. The CDR3 has 15 amino acids, counting the end cysteine and phenylalanine. The sequence is cut down to CDR3 DNA, 45 bases in frame from base 1. The germline V gene gives CDR1 as SGHRS and CDR2 as YFSETQ. V is reduced by 0 bases and J by 4 bases, leaving a spacing of 13 bases between them. The sample comes from a study of blood T cell repertoires in COVID-19 (dated by TCRdb to about 2020). Regarding the research as a whole: Samples covering the acute and convalescent phases of COVID-19 were provided by collaborators in the United States, Italy and Spain. The material from the prospective study consisted of cDNA or gDNA derived from T cells, B-cell-depleted T cells, or PBMCs. Subjects who had been exposed to COVID-19, were actively infected with it, or had recovered from it provided the deeply sampled blood TCRbeta repertoires that made up the dataset. The repertoires were released in a freely available public database intended as a resource for research on the immune response to SARS-CoV-2. Samples came from the ongoing ImmuneRACE study (first 160 participants) plus 1,254 subjects from 6 global collaborators. The sample metadata nearly always contained a de-identified subject ID, COVID-19 status, age in years and sex. Where available, HLA class I and class II types were obtained from metadata supplied by the sample provider rather than from assay-based typing.

Whole blood was collected in K2EDTA tubes by collaborating institutions according to the institutions' own protocols. For TCRbeta analysis, collaborators shipped samples in one of three forms: frozen whole blood, isolated PBMCs, or DNA extracted from either of those sample types. TCRbeta CDR3 regions were amplified from genomic DNA using the immunoSEQ Assay, a bias-controlled multiplex PCR. Per the authors' processing: The number of nucleated cells in each sample was estimated from the amplification of reference gene primers within the assay. To quantify the absolute abundance of each unique TCRbeta CDR3 rearrangement, sequence reads were collapsed and filtered. For each sample, productive Simpson clonality was calculated as the square root of Simpson's diversity index across productive rearrangements. Held by TCRdb, this immuneACCESS table contains in-frame sequences only and omits some clones. Under half of the omission traces to an unresolved V gene where checked; the cause of the rest is unknown. Clonal size and the V and J genes are those of that table, whereas D and trimming came from the DNA. Counted in this sample were over 20,000 clones; approximately 85% of them appeared once. The top ten clones comprise over 25% of the sample.

What the authors observed across the whole study: The amount of clinical and demographic metadata varied by source and participant and was provided uncurated.

This TCR was sampled from a human donor with active COVID-19. The donor label of this sample is uncertain. Specimen: peripheral blood. Rearrangement joined TRBV5-1 to TRBJ1-2; the D gene is perhaps TRBD1, from 5 matching bases. CDR3 loop: CASSLVGGYTYGYTF. The DNA sequence is given as TGCGCCAGCAGCTTGGTCGGGGGGTATACCTATGGCTACACCTTC.